A selection of T cell receptor beta chains follows, all from one sample in a study of T-cell reconstitution after alpha-beta-depleted transplantation in children. TCRdb ran MiXCR on the PCR reads and lists one entry per CDR3 protein. The sample shows 97,000 or so distinct CDR3 sequences, around 6% of them seen only once. The sequenced sample was PBMCs, mostly from graft donor cells, obtained 60 days after TCRalphabeta/CD19-depleted stem cell transplant. The receptor source for this set is a female patient aged 2-10 years who had a stem cell transplant for Fanconi anemia, so the T cells may come from the graft donor. The CDR3 runs from the conserved cysteine through the conserved F or W. Each record gives: clone size, J gene, V gene, D gene, CDR3 protein, CDR3 DNA. D genes are given only for firm matches. The size entry is marked missing in some rows and otherwise reads once, few, many or a size class.

many TRBJ2-1 TRBV19 . CASSLGRVPSSYNEQFF TGTGCCAGTAGTTTGGGCAGAGTCCCGAGCTCCTACAATGAGCAGTTCTTC
many TRBJ2-2 TRBV18 TRBD1 CASSFDRVAGELFF TGTGCCAGCTCATTCGACAGGGTCGCCGGGGAGCTGTTTTTT
. TRBJ2-3 TRBV20-1 . CSADLTGRSHFNSF TGCAGTGCTGACCTTACGGGAAGGAGCCACTTTAATTCCTTT
many TRBJ2-3 TRBV12-3/TRBV12-4 TRBD1 CASSSFTVDRGLDTQYF TGTGCCAGCAGTTCCTTCACCGTGGACAGGGGTTTAGATACGCAGTATTTT
many TRBJ2-7 TRBV4-2 . CASSQEGYFNYEQYF TGTGCCAGCAGCCAAGAAGGGTACTTCAACTACGAGCAGTACTTC
. TRBJ2-7 TRBV3-1 . CASSHEKPYEQYF TGTGCCAGCAGCCACGAGAAACCCTACGAGCAGTACTTC
many TRBJ2-7 TRBV30 . CAWSAPTEGYEQYF TGTGCCTGGAGTGCCCCGACAGAAGGCTACGAGCAGTACTTC
few TRBJ1-2 TRBV19 . CASSITGLDYGYTF TGTGCCAGTAGTATAACAGGCTTGGACTATGGCTACACCTTC
many TRBJ2-1 TRBV4-2 . CASSPGARANEQFF TGTGCCAGCAGCCCCGGGGCGCGGGCGAATGAGCAGTTCTTC
. TRBJ2-1 TRBV30 TRBD2 CAWETSSSSYNEQFF TGTGCCTGGGAGACTAGCTCCAGCTCCTACAATGAGCAGTTCTTC
many TRBJ2-5 TRBV24-1 TRBD2 CATSDSSGSHQETQYF TGTGCCACCAGTGATTCGAGCGGGAGCCACCAAGAGACCCAGTACTTC
many TRBJ2-3 TRBV2 TRBD2 CASSKRGAGDTQYF TGTGCCAGCAGTAAGCGGGGGGCGGGAGATACGCAGTATTTT